The 14 T cell receptor beta chains in this list originate from one sample, sequenced in a study of vaccination effects on CD4 cells after COVID-19. No antigen is known for these receptors. ViraFEST expansion of antigen-specific CD4+ T cells with viral peptide pools preceded sequencing. Subsequent to a culture period of 10 to 11 days, CD4+ T cells were isolated. In the vaccine recipients, nucleocapsid antibodies were negative and there was no prior SARS-CoV-2 infection. The repertoire was sequenced with immunoSEQ multiplex PCR; TCRdb's copy has only in-frame clones and lacks some. The sample contains roughly 25,000 clones, about 72% of which appear only once. The starting material was CD4+ T cells from PBMCs cultured with HCoV-OC43 spike peptides, obtained before COVID-19 vaccination. Subset defined: HCoV-OC43 spike overlapping peptide pool stimulation. Every receptor here comes from a human donor who received a COVID-19 vaccine.

There are a few counts of this clone. The V and J genes are TRBV5-1 and TRBJ1-5, with no clear D. Germline V gene sequence: CDR1 SGHRS, CDR2 YFSETQ. Trimming removed 4 bases at V and 2 bases at J, with 13 bases between. There are 15 residues in the CDR3. CDR3 sequence reads: CASSLGPLGNQPQHF. The CDR3 DNA reads TGCGCCAGCAGCCTTGGACCCCTAGGCAATCAGCCCCAGCATTTT.

This chain connects TRBV7-9 to TRBJ2-7, with 12 bases matching TRBD1. This CDR3 contains 16 residues. Germline CDR1 is SEHNR and CDR2 is FQNEAQ (reference sequence). V lost 5 bases and J lost 6; bases outside the gene matches: 11. This CDR3 is CASSVGGGQGAIEQYF. The CDR3 DNA sequence: TGTGCCAGCAGCGTGGGGGGGGGACAGGGGGCTATCGAGCAGTACTTC.

The table lists this clone with a few counts. CDR3 loop: CASSSWNTEAFF. CDR3 nucleotides: TGTGCCAGCAGCTCATGGAACACTGAAGCTTTCTTT. This chain joins TRBV11-2 and TRBJ1-1; D uncertain. V dropped 4 bases and J dropped 1 base, with 4 bases sitting between them. Germline CDR1 and CDR2: SGHAT and FQNNGV. CDR3 size: 12 residues. Full variable domain (rest looked up from reference TRBV11-2 and TRBJ1-1): EAGVAQSPRYKIIEKRQSVAFWCNPISGHATLYWYQQILGQGPKLLIQFQNNGVVDDSQLPKDRFSAERLKGVDSTLKIQPAKLEDSAVYLCASSSWNTEAFFGQGTRLTVV.

The chain employs TRBV10-3 and TRBJ1-3; D unresolved. The V gene lost 2 bases and the J gene lost 4 bases, with 15 bases spanning the gap. Germline CDR1 and CDR2: ENHRY and SYGVKD. The CDR3 runs to 16 residues. CDR3 in DNA: TGTGCCATCAGTGAGACCTCCGCGGTGTCGGGAAACACCATATATTTT. Encoded protein: CAISETSAVSGNTIYF.

The chain carries TRBV3-1 (or the pseudogene TRBV3-2) and TRBJ2-5; D uncertain. This CDR3 is 13 amino acids long. Looked up from germline, CDR1 is LGHDT and CDR2 is YNNKEL (reference sequence). Trimming shortened V by 3 bases and J by 3 bases, and 8 bases separated the two germline ends. CDR3 bases: TGTGCCAGCAGCCAGGGCTTAAAAGAGACCCAGTACTTC. It is translated as CASSQGLKETQYF.

V and J are TRBV29-1 and TRBJ2-3; either TRBD1 or TRBD2 may fit D (5 bases each). Between the trimmed V and J ends, which lost 6 bases and 4 bases, there was a span of 17 bases. The CDR3 runs 14 residues. Germline V gene sequence: CDR1 SQVTM, CDR2 ANQGSEA. The CDR3 sequence is CSVQGQAGADTQYF. CDR3 coding DNA: TGCAGCGTGCAGGGCCAGGCGGGTGCAGATACGCAGTATTTT.

V usage is TRBV29-1 and J usage is TRBJ2-7; 7 nucleotides align to TRBD2. The CDR3 extends over 15 amino acids. Trimming cost V 4 bases and J 3 bases; bases outside gene matches: 12. Germline V gene sequence: CDR1 SQVTM, CDR2 ANQGSEA. This CDR3 is CSVGDERGGNYEQYF. In nucleotides, the CDR3 is TGCAGCGTTGGAGACGAGCGGGGCGGAAACTACGAGCAGTACTTC.

The J gene is TRBJ2-7, the V gene TRBV11-2, with 10 bases aligning to TRBD2. The junction had 2 bases not matched to a gene; V was cut back by 1 base and J by 2 bases. There are 15 residues in the CDR3. Germline CDR1 and CDR2: SGHAT and FQNNGV. CDR3 region: CASSLAAGGPYEQYF. In DNA, the CDR3 is TGTGCCAGCAGCTTAGCAGCGGGAGGGCCCTACGAGCAGTACTTC. The variable domain in full, with the rest retrieved from reference TRBV11-2 and TRBJ2-7, is EAGVAQSPRYKIIEKRQSVAFWCNPISGHATLYWYQQILGQGPKLLIQFQNNGVVDDSQLPKDRFSAERLKGVDSTLKIQPAKLEDSAVYLCASSLAAGGPYEQYFGPGTRLTVT.

The rearrangement joins TRBV7-2 to TRBJ1-2; D is unclear. V was clipped by 2 bases and J by 3 bases, with 13 bases between them. CDR3 length equals 15 residues. The germline V gene encodes CDR1 SGHTA and CDR2 FQGNSA. CDR3 sequence (DNA): TGTGCCAGCAGCTTAAATGGCCGGACTCACTATGGCTACACCTTC. This codes for CASSLNGRTHYGYTF.

The gene calls are TRBV19 and TRBJ2-1, with D tentatively TRBD2 (5 bases). In germline, CDR1 is LNHDA, CDR2 SQIVND (reference sequence). The V end was cut by 0 bases, the J end by 0 bases, with 9 bases between. The CDR3 loop spans 16 amino acids. The CDR3 region has the DNA TGTGCCAGTAGTATAGATCGAAGCGGCTCCTACAATGAGCAGTTCTTC. Translating gives CASSIDRSGSYNEQFF.

The V and J genes are TRBV7-2 and TRBJ2-1, with no clear D. The CDR3 runs to 12 residues. CDR1 is SGHTA and CDR2 is FQGNSA in the germline V gene. V was pared by 6 bases and J by 7 bases, with 10 bases between. In nucleotides, the CDR3 is TGTGCCAGCAGAGTGGGTATGAATGAGCAGTTCTTC. Its protein product is CASRVGMNEQFF.

The table lists this clone with a few counts. The rearrangement links TRBV13 to TRBJ2-7; 8 bases map to TRBD1. This CDR3 spans 14 amino acids. Germline loops: CDR1 PRHDT, CDR2 FYEKMQ (reference sequence). J gave up 1 base and V 4 bases, and 3 bases lay outside the gene matches. The CDR3, as DNA: TGTGCCAGCAGCTCGGGGGACAGGTCCTACGAGCAGTACTTC. It is translated as CASSSGDRSYEQYF.

The chain couples TRBV19 to TRBJ1-6; D gene ambiguous. V shed 8 bases and J shed 0 bases, with 5 bases lying between them. Germline CDR1 is LNHDA and CDR2 is SQIVND (reference sequence). The CDR3 has 13 amino acids. The CDR3: CASADSYNSPLHF. CDR3 DNA: TGTGCCAGTGCCGACTCCTATAATTCACCCCTCCACTTT.

By proportion, this clone is medium-sized. Other DNA variants within this sample encode the same CDR3. The chain employs TRBV19 and TRBJ1-5, with D maybe TRBD1 (5 bases). Trimming left V 9 bases short and J 3 bases short, with 15 bases between. This CDR3 region has 14 residues. Germline V gene lookup returns CDR1 LNHDA and CDR2 SQIVND (reference sequence). Here the CDR3 DNA reads TGTGCCAGCCGGTCCAGGGATCCCAATCAGCCCCAGCATTTT. Protein product: CASRSRDPNQPQHF.